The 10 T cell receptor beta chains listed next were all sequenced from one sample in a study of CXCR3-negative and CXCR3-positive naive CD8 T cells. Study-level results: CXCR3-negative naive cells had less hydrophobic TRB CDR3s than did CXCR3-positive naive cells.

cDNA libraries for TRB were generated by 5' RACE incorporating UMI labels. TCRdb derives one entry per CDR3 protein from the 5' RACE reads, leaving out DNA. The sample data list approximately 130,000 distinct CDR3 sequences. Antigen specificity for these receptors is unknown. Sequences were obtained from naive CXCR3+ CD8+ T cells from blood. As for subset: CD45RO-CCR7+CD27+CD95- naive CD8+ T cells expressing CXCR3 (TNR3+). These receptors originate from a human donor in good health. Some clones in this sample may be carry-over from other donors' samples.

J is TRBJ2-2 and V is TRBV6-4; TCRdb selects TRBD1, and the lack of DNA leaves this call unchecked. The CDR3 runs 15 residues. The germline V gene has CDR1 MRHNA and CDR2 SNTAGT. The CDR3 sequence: CASSETGQNTGELFF.

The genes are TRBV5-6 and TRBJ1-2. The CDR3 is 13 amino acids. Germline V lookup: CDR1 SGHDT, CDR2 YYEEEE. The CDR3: CASSLGSSYGYTF.

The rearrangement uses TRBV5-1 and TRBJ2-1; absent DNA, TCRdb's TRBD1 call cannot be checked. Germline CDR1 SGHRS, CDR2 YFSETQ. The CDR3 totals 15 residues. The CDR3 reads CASRFGRSSYNEQFF.

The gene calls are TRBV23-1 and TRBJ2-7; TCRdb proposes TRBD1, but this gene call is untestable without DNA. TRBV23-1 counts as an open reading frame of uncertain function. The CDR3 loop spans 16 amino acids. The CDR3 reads CASSHRVRTGDPRQYF.

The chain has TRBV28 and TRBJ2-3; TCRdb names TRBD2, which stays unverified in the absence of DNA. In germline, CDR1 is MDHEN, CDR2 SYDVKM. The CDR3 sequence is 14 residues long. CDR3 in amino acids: CASSTSGGTDTQYF.

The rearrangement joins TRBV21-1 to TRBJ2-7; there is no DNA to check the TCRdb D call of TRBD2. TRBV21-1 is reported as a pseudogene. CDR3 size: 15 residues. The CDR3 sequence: CASSKVGGIWYEQYF.

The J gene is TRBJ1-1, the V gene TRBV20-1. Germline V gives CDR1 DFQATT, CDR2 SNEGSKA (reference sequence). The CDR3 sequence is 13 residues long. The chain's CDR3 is CSARDWKRTEAFF.

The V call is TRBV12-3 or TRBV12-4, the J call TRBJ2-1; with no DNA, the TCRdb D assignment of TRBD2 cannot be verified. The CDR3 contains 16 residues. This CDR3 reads CASSFALAGGSHEQFF.

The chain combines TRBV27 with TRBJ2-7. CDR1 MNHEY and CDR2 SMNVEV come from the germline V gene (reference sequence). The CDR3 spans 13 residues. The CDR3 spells CASSSLNSYEQYF.

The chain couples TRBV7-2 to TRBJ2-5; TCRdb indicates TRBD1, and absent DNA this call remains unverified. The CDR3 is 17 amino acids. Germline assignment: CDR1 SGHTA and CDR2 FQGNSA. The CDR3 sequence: CASSLSIRPGGQETQYF.